The clone carrying this T cell receptor beta chain occurred a few times. On each TCR cDNA molecule, a unique molecular identifier was present. TCRdb re-analysed the 5' RACE reads in MiXCR, keeping a single row per CDR3 protein. The table shows approximately 40,000 distinct CDR3 sequences, with around 13% occurring only once. Time point in this sample: sample taken at primary tumor resection. Unsorted samples of tumor, nontumor lung or frozen PBMC had their whole RNA sequenced. Germline V gives CDR1 ENHRY, CDR2 SYGVKD. The CDR3 totals 14 residues. V shed 7 bases, J shed 0 bases, and the junction held 4 bases outside the gene matches. This sample is part of a study of spatial heterogeneity in lung cancer. Study information: The library had UMIs, and each TCR and UMI pair averaged more than ten raw reads.

This sequence originates from a male donor with early-stage non-small cell lung cancer. This rearrangement joins TRBV10-3 to TRBJ1-1, with 8 bases lining up with TRBD1. The sample consisted of PBMCs, taken at surgery. DNA of the CDR3: TGTGCCATCAAGAGGGACAGGCTGAACACTGAAGCTTTCTTT. Its translation is CAIKRDRLNTEAFF.